Only a few counts were recorded for the clone carrying this T cell receptor (beta chain). V was shortened by 0 bases and J by 4 bases, with 13 bases between the two germline ends. Germline CDR1 reads SGHTA; CDR2 reads FQGTGA. This CDR3 has 16 amino acids. The data are from a study of early T cells in non-severe SARS-CoV-2 infection. Individual cDNA molecules were tagged with unique molecular identifiers. TCRdb reprocessed the 5' RACE reads with MiXCR, giving one entry per CDR3 protein. The sample records tens of thousands of distinct CDR3 sequences, 16% being singletons. V and J are TRBV7-3 and TRBJ1-3, with a tentative D call TRBD1 (5 bases). Sequencing used whole blood, obtained at baseline. The sequence derives from an adult who was a healthcare worker with PCR-confirmed SARS-CoV-2 infection or an uninfected control (not recorded which). In DNA form, the CDR3 reads TGTGCCAGCAGCTTAACGGGGCAGGGCTCAGGAAACACCATATATTTT. Residues: CASSLTGQGSGNTIYF.